A selection of T cell receptor beta chains follows, all from one sample in a study of shared clonotypes between healthy human individuals. Profiled with immunoSEQ multiplex PCR; TCRdb holds only in-frame clones, not every one. The data show roughly 700,000 clones, around 67% seen once. Sequences were obtained from memory CD4+ T cells sorted from blood. The source of these receptors is a young woman in good health. The CDR3 runs from the conserved cysteine through the conserved F or W. D genes are given only for firm matches. For some rows the clone size is stated as once, few or many, or as a class when expanded; others skip it.

.	TRBV6-5	TRBJ2-6	.	CASSYAGGTGANVLTF	TGTGCCAGCAGTTACGCTGGGGGAACTGGGGCCAACGTCCTGACTTTC
TRBD1	TRBV18	TRBJ2-7	.	CASSPRTGGDEQYF	TGTGCCAGCTCACCAAGGACAGGGGGCGACGAGCAGTACTTC
TRBD2	TRBV5-5	TRBJ2-3	.	CASSREGDTQYF	TGTGCCAGCAGCCGGGAGGGGGATACGCAGTATTTT
.	TRBV5-1	TRBJ2-1	few	CASSLDSHYNEQFF	TGCGCCAGCAGCTTAGACAGTCACTACAATGAGCAGTTCTTC
.	TRBV5-1	TRBJ2-3	.	CATSTGSSTDTQYF	TGCGCCACCTCAACAGGGAGCAGTACAGATACGCAGTATTTT
TRBD2	TRBV29-1	TRBJ2-1	.	CSVEMGLAANEQFF	TGCAGCGTTGAAATGGGACTAGCGGCTAATGAGCAGTTCTTC
TRBD1	TRBV6-5	TRBJ1-2	few	CASSRTGGFNYGYTF	TGTGCCAGCAGCAGGACAGGGGGCTTCAACTATGGCTACACCTTC
.	TRBV5-1	TRBJ2-6	.	CASSLEVTYSGANVLTF	TGCGCCAGCAGCTTAGAGGTTACCTACTCTGGGGCCAACGTCCTGACTTTC
.	TRBV5-1	TRBJ2-1	.	CASSLEAARGEQFF	TGCGCCAGCAGCTTGGAGGCAGCACGGGGTGAGCAGTTCTTC
.	TRBV7-2	TRBJ2-7	.	CASSSLGTLAYEQYF	TGTGCCAGCAGCTCACTGGGGACCCTCGCCTACGAGCAGTACTTC
TRBD1	TRBV28	TRBJ1-5	.	CASSRTGGWQPQHF	TGTGCCAGCAGTCGGACAGGGGGCTGGCAGCCCCAGCATTTT
.	TRBV19	TRBJ1-1	.	CASSPLEGWVNTEAFF	TGTGCCAGTAGTCCCCTAGAGGGTTGGGTGAACACTGAAGCTTTCTTT
.	TRBV6-1	TRBJ2-7	few	CASSTWANSYEQYF	TGTGCCAGCAGTACGTGGGCCAACTCCTACGAGCAGTACTTC
.	TRBV7-9	TRBJ2-7	.	CASSLTGPYEQYF	TGTGCCAGCAGCTTAACCGGGCCCTACGAGCAGTACTTC
.	TRBV11-3	TRBJ2-1	.	CASIGDGIRSSYNEQFF	TGTGCCAGCATTGGGGACGGTATTAGAAGCTCCTACAATGAGCAGTTCTTC
.	TRBV21-1	TRBJ2-6	.	CASSKVSDRPNVLTF	TGTGCCAGCAGCAAAGTTTCCGACAGGCCCAACGTCCTGACTTTC
.	TRBV7-5	TRBJ2-1	once	CVRIGGSSYNEQFF	TGTGTCAGAATAGGCGGGAGCTCCTACAATGAGCAGTTCTTC
TRBD2	TRBV28	TRBJ2-7	.	CASSSAGTTSEQYF	TGTGCCAGCAGTTCCGCCGGGACTACCTCCGAGCAGTACTTC
.	TRBV5-4	TRBJ2-2	.	CASSLDWNTGELFF	TGTGCCAGCAGTTTGGACTGGAACACCGGGGAGCTGTTTTTT
TRBD1	TRBV5-1	TRBJ2-3	.	CASSPGQAMSTDTQYF	TGCGCCAGCAGCCCCGGACAGGCTATGAGCACAGATACGCAGTATTTT
TRBD2	TRBV30	TRBJ2-3	.	CAWSSGRTDTQYF	TGTGCCTGGTCTAGCGGGAGAACGGATACGCAGTATTTT
TRBD2	TRBV6-4	TRBJ2-7	many	CGEGEGRVHEQYF	TGTGGAGAAGGGGAGGGAAGGGTCCACGAGCAGTACTTC
.	TRBV4-1	TRBJ2-4	.	CASSQGNTAKNIQYF	TGCGCCAGCAGCCAAGGTAACACAGCCAAAAACATTCAGTACTTC
.	TRBV19	TRBJ2-3	.	CASSWDPITDTQYF	TGTGCCAGTAGTTGGGACCCCATCACAGATACGCAGTATTTT
.	TRBV18	TRBJ2-1	.	CASSPRTRTQGDEQFF	TGTGCCAGCTCACCCCGGACGCGGACTCAAGGCGATGAGCAGTTCTTC
.	TRBV28	TRBJ1-2	.	CASSTGRPNGYTF	TGTGCCAGCAGTACTGGACGGCCCAATGGCTACACCTTC
.	TRBV30	TRBJ2-1	.	CAWRGGPSSYNEQFF	TGTGCCTGGAGAGGCGGGCCCAGCTCCTACAATGAGCAGTTCTTC
.	TRBV5-1	TRBJ2-7	once	CASSSSRQYYEQYF	TGCGCCAGCAGCTCCTCTCGACAGTACTACGAGCAGTACTTC
.	TRBV30	TRBJ1-2	once	CAWILASGGYTF	TGTGCCTGGATATTGGCATCAGGAGGCTACACCTTC
.	TRBV28	TRBJ1-2	.	CASRYWTAGTYGYTF	TGTGCCAGCAGATACTGGACGGCCGGCACCTATGGCTACACCTTC
.	TRBV29-1	TRBJ2-7	.	CSVLKDSPPYEQYF	TGCAGCGTCTTAAAGGACAGCCCACCCTACGAGCAGTACTTC
.	TRBV4-2	TRBJ2-3	.	CASSQDNAGRQRTDTQYF	TGTGCCAGCAGCCAAGATAACGCGGGACGCCAACGCACAGATACGCAGTATTTT
.	TRBV5-1	TRBJ2-5	.	CASSGGGRGETQYF	TGCGCCAGCAGCGGGGGCGGGAGAGGGGAGACCCAGTACTTC
TRBD2	TRBV7-2	TRBJ2-3	.	CASSSGRLGGTDTQYF	TGTGCCAGCAGCTCGGGCCGCCTCGGGGGGACAGATACGCAGTATTTT
.	TRBV19	TRBJ1-4	.	CASSPQSYEKLFF	TGTGCCAGTAGTCCCCAGAGTTATGAAAAACTGTTTTTT
TRBD1	TRBV4-1	TRBJ2-7	few	CASSQGDREYEQYF	TGCGCCAGCAGCCAAGGGGACAGGGAATACGAGCAGTACTTC
.	TRBV14	TRBJ2-2	once	CASTVTGMGTGELFF	TGTGCCAGCACGGTGACGGGAATGGGCACCGGGGAGCTGTTTTTT
.	TRBV28	TRBJ1-3	.	CASSLPVGQGNTIYF	TGTGCCAGCAGTTTACCGGTAGGACAGGGAAACACCATATATTTT
.	TRBV19	TRBJ1-3	.	CASIGLSSTIYF	TGTGCCAGTATTGGACTCTCGTCCACCATATATTTT
.	TRBV15	TRBJ2-3	.	CATSNHGEATDTQYF	TGTGCCACCAGCAATCACGGTGAAGCCACAGATACGCAGTATTTT
.	TRBV19	TRBJ2-3	.	CASSLAGVTDTQYF	TGTGCCAGTAGTTTGGCAGGGGTCACAGATACGCAGTATTTT
TRBD1	TRBV5-4	TRBJ1-5	once	CASSYGQGDGQPQHF	TGTGCCAGCAGCTACGGACAGGGCGATGGGCAGCCCCAGCATTTT
.	TRBV28	TRBJ1-5	.	CASSPGAAGSQPQHF	TGTGCCAGCAGTCCGGGAGCAGCCGGCAGTCAGCCCCAGCATTTT
TRBD1	TRBV6-6	TRBJ2-7	.	CASSHGQGSYEQYF	TGTGCCAGCAGCCACGGACAGGGGAGCTACGAGCAGTACTTC
.	TRBV7-8	TRBJ1-5	few	CASSLGGRQPQHF	TGTGCCAGCAGCTTAGGTGGGAGGCAGCCCCAGCATTTT
.	TRBV7-9	TRBJ2-7	.	CASSLVQSYEQYF	TGTGCCAGCAGCTTAGTACAGTCCTACGAGCAGTACTTC
.	TRBV4-2	TRBJ1-2	few	CASSQESGTNYGYTF	TGTGCCAGCAGCCAAGAGTCAGGGACTAACTATGGCTACACCTTC
TRBD1	TRBV6-1	TRBJ2-2	.	CASGTGDTGELFF	TGTGCCAGTGGGACAGGGGACACCGGGGAGCTGTTTTTT
TRBD1	TRBV4-2	TRBJ2-7	.	CASSQDPGQGFYEQYF	TGTGCCAGCAGCCAAGATCCTGGACAGGGATTCTACGAGCAGTACTTC
TRBD2	TRBV29-1	TRBJ2-1	.	CSVGAGGPRNEQFF	TGCAGCGTTGGAGCGGGAGGGCCGAGGAATGAGCAGTTCTTC
.	TRBV28	TRBJ2-1	.	CASRTPGHNGNEQFF	TGTGCCAGCAGAACTCCGGGACATAATGGCAATGAGCAGTTCTTC
.	TRBV5-4	TRBJ2-1	.	CASSLGTSSYNEQFF	TGTGCCAGCAGCTTGGGCACGAGCTCCTACAATGAGCAGTTCTTC
.	TRBV18	TRBJ1-4	.	CASSPGRTDYEKLFF	TGTGCCAGCTCGCCTGGTAGGACCGATTATGAAAAACTGTTTTTT
.	TRBV28	TRBJ2-7	.	CASSFVSPGKGYEQYF	TGTGCCAGCAGTTTCGTTTCTCCGGGTAAGGGCTACGAGCAGTACTTC
TRBD2	TRBV5-5	TRBJ2-7	few	CASSTRSAGVYEQYF	TGTGCCAGCAGCACAAGATCAGCGGGAGTCTACGAGCAGTACTTC